This T cell receptor beta chain was sequenced during a study of T-cell reconstitution after alpha-beta-depleted transplantation in children. TCRbeta library preparation incorporated unique molecular identifiers. Each CDR3 protein gets one entry after TCRdb re-called the PCR reads with MiXCR. The sample consists of about 110,000 distinct CDR3 sequences, 5% to 7% of them appearing once. The CDR3 totals 17 residues. Trimming removed 0 bases at V and 4 bases at J, with 15 bases between. Germline CDR1 reads LGHNA; CDR2 reads YSLEER. This clonotype was seen at least ten times. The TCR originated in a male patient aged 2 to 9 who had a stem cell transplant for acute lymphoblastic leukemia, so the T cells may come from the graft donor. This rearrangement joins TRBV4-3 to TRBJ2-2; D not certain. Here the sequenced sample was PBMCs, mostly from graft donor cells, taken 360 days after TCRalphabeta/CD19-depleted stem cell transplant. Here the CDR3 DNA reads TGCGCCAGCAGCCAAGATCCCGGGCAGAGGACCACCGGGGAGCTGTTTTTT. The encoded protein is CASSQDPGQRTTGELFF.